Sequencing of this T cell receptor (beta chain) was carried out in a study of cytomegalovirus exposure and HLA in healthy donors. Whole-study results and caveats: Highly shared sequence variants in one cluster were likely a sequencing artifact.

Primers: 60 Vbeta forward and 13 Jbeta reverse. TCRdb's table, derived via immunoSEQ multiplex PCR, lists solely in-frame clones and lacks some. The repertoire includes 95,000 to 100,000 clones, 78% of them detected once, and about 0.79% sits in the top ten. About this clone: Antigen: not known.

Germline values: CDR1 MNHEY, CDR2 SMNVEV (reference sequence). The length of the CDR3 is 13 residues. Trimming cost V 8 bases and J 2 bases; bases outside gene matches: 2. The receptor comes from a woman aged 60-75 years in good health and CMV-seronegative. The chain links TRBV27 to TRBJ2-3, with 9 positions matching TRBD2. The sample taken for sequencing was PBMCs. The CDR3 coding sequence is TGTGCCAGCGGCGGGAGGGCCACAGATACGCAGTATTTT. Translating it yields CASGGRATDTQYF.